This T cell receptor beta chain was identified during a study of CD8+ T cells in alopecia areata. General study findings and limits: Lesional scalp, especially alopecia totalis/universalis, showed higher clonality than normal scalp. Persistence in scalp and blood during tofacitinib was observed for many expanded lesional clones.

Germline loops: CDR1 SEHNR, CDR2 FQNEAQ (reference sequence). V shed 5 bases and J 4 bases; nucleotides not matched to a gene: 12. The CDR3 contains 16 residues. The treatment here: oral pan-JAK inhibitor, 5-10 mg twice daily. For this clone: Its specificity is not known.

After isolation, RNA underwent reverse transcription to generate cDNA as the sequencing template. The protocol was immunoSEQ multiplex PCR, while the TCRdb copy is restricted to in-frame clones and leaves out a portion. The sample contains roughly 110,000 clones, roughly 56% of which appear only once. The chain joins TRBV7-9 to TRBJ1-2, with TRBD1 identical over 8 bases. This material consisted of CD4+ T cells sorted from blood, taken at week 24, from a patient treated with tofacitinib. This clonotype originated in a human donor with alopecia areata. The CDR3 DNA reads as TGTGCCAGCAGCCGGAAGGACAGGGACCGATTCTATGGCTACACCTTC. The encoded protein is CASSRKDRDRFYGYTF.